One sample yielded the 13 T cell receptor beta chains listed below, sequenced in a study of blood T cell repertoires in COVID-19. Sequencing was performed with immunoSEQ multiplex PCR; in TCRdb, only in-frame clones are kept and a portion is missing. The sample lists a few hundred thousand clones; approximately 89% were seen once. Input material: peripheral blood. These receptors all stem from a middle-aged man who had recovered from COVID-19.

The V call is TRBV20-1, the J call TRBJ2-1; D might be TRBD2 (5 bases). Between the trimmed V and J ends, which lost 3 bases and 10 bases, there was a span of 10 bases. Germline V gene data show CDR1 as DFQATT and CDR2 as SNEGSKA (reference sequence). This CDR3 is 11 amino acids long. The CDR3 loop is CSARTTVEQFF. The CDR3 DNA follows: TGCAGTGCTAGGACTACAGTAGAGCAGTTCTTC.

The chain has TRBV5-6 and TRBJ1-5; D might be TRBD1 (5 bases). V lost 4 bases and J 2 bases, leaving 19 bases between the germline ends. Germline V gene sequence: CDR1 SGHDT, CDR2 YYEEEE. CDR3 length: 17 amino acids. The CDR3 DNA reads TGTGCCAGCAGCCCTAGGACGACGGGACTGGGCAATCAGCCCCAGCATTTT. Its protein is CASSPRTTGLGNQPQHF. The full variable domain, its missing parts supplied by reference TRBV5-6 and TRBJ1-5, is DAGVTQSPTHLIKTRGQQVTLRCSPKSGHDTVSWYQQALGQGPQFIFQYYEEEERQRGNFPDRFSGHQFPNYSSELNVNALLLGDSALYLCASSPRTTGLGNQPQHFGDGTRLSIL.

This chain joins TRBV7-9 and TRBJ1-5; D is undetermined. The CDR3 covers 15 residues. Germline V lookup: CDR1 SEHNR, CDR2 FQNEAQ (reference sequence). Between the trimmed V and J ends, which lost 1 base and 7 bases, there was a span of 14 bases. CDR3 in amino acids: CASSLDGRSGQPQHF. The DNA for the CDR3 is TGTGCCAGCAGCTTAGATGGGAGATCGGGACAGCCCCAGCATTTT.

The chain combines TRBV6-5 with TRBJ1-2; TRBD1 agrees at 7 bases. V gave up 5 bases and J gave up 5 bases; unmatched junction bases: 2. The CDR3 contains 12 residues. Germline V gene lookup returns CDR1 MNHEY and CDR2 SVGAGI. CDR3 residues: CASSTGVYGYTF. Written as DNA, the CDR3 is TGTGCCAGCAGTACAGGGGTTTATGGCTACACCTTC.

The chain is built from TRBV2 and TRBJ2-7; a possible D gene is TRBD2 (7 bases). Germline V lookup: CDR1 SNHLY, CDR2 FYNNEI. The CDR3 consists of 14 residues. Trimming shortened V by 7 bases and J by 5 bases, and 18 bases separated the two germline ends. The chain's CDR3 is CASIKGGGSHEQYF. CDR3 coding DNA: TGTGCCAGCATCAAGGGAGGGGGGAGCCACGAGCAGTACTTC. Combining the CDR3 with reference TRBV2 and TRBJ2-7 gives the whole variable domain EPEVTQTPSHQVTQMGQEVILRCVPISNHLYFYWYRQILGQKVEFLVSFYNNEISEKSEIFDDQFSVERPDGSNFTLKIRSTKLEDSAMYFCASIKGGGSHEQYFGPGTRLTVT.

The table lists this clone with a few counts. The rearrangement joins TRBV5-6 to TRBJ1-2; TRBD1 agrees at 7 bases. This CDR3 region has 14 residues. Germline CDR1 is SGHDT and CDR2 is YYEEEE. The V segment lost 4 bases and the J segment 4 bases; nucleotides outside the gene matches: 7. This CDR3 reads CASSPTGQVYGYTF. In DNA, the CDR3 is TGTGCCAGCAGCCCTACTGGACAGGTCTATGGCTACACCTTC.

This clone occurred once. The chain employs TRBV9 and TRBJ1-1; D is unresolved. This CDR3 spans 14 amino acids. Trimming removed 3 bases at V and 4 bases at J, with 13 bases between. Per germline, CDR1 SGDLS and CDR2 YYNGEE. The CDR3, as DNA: TGTGCCAGCAGCGCCCGGAGGGTTGGCACTGAAGCTTTCTTT. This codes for CASSARRVGTEAFF.

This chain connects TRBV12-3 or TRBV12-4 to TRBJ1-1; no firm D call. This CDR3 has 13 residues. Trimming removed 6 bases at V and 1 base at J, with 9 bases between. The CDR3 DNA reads TGTGCCAGCAGGGTTACAGAGAACACTGAAGCTTTCTTT. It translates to CASRVTENTEAFF.

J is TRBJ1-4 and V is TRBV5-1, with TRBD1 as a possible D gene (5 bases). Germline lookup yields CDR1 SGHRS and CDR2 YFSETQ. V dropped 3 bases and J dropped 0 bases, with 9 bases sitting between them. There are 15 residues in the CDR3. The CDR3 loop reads CASSSGGATNEKLFF. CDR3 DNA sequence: TGCGCCAGCAGCTCCGGGGGGGCAACTAATGAAAAACTGTTTTTT.

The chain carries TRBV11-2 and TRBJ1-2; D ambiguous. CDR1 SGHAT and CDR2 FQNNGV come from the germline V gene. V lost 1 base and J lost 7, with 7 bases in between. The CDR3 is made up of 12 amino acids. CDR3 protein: CASSLGFSGYTF. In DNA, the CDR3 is TGTGCCAGCAGCTTAGGATTCAGTGGCTACACCTTC. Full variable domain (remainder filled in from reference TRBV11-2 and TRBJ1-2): EAGVAQSPRYKIIEKRQSVAFWCNPISGHATLYWYQQILGQGPKLLIQFQNNGVVDDSQLPKDRFSAERLKGVDSTLKIQPAKLEDSAVYLCASSLGFSGYTFGSGTRLTVV.

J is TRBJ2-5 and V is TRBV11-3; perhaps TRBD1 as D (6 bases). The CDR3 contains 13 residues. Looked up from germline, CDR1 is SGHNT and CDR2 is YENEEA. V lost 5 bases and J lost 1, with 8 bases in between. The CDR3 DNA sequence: TGTGCCAGCAGCCAAGGGGGCCAAGAGACCCAGTACTTC. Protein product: CASSQGGQETQYF.

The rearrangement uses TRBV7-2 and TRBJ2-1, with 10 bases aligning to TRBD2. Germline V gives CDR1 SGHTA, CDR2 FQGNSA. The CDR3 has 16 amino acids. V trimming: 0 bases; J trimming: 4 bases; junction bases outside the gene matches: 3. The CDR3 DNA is TGTGCCAGCAGCTTAGCGCCACTAGCGGGGTACAATGAGCAGTTCTTC. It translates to CASSLAPLAGYNEQFF.

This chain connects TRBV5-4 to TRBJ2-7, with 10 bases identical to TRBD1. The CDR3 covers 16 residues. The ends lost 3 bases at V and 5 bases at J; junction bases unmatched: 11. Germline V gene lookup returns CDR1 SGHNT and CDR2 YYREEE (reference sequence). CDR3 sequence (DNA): TGTGCCAGCAGCTACTATTCCGGGACAGGGGCTCACGAGCAGTACTTC. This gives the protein CASSYYSGTGAHEQYF.